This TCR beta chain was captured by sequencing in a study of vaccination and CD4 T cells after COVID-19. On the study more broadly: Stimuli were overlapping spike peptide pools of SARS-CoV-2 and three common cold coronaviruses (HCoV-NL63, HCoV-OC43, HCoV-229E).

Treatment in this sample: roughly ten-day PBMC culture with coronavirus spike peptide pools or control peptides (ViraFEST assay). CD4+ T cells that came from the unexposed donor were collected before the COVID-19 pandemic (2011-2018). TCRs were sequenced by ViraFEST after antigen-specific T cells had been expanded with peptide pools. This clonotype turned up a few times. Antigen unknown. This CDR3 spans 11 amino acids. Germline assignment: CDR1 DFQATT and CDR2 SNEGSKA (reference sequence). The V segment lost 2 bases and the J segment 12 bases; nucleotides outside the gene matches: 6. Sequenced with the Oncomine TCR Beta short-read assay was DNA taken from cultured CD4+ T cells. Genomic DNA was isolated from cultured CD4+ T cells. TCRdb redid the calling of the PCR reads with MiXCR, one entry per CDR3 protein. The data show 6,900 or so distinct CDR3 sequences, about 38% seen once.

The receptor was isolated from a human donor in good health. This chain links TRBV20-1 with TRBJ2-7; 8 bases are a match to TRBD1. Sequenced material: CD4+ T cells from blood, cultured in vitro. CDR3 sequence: CSARLTGQVYF. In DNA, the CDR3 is TGCAGTGCTAGACTTACGGGACAGGTGTACTTC.